Listed below are T cell receptor beta chains from one sample, sequenced in a study of blood T cell repertoires in COVID-19. Libraries were prepared by immunoSEQ multiplex PCR; TCRdb keeps only in-frame clonotypes and omits some of them. The sample includes 400,000 or so clones, roughly 88% of them seen just once. Sequenced: PBMCs or T cells enriched from blood (not recorded which). The receptors come from a man in his late teens or twenties who had recovered from COVID-19. The CDR3 runs from the conserved cysteine through the conserved F or W. Fields, in order: J gene, D gene, V gene, clone size, CDR3 DNA, CDR3 protein. D genes are given only for firm matches. Some rows mark clone size as missing; the rest say once, few, many or name a class of expanded clone.

j_call: TRBJ1-2
d_call: TRBD1
v_call: TRBV28
clone_size: .
cdr3_nt: TGTGCCAGCAGTTTATGGGGACAGGGGGGTCCGGACTATGGCTACACCTTC
cdr3_aa: CASSLWGQGGPDYGYTF

j_call: TRBJ2-1
d_call: TRBD2
v_call: TRBV18
clone_size: once
cdr3_nt: TGTGCCAGCTCACCACCTATAGCGGGAGGGCCCCGGAATGAGCAGTTCTTC
cdr3_aa: CASSPPIAGGPRNEQFF

j_call: TRBJ2-3
d_call: TRBD1
v_call: TRBV10-3
clone_size: .
cdr3_nt: TGTGCCATCAGTGAGCGGGACAGTAGCACAGATACGCAGTATTTT
cdr3_aa: CAISERDSSTDTQYF

j_call: TRBJ2-7
d_call: .
v_call: TRBV6-5
clone_size: .
cdr3_nt: TGTGCCAGCATGAATAGCTGGGTATCCGAGCAGTACTTC
cdr3_aa: CASMNSWVSEQYF

j_call: TRBJ2-1
d_call: TRBD2
v_call: TRBV4-1
clone_size: few
cdr3_nt: TGCGCCAGCAGGTTTGGCGGGAGGGACAATGAGCAGTTCTTC
cdr3_aa: CASRFGGRDNEQFF

j_call: TRBJ2-1
d_call: TRBD2
v_call: TRBV30
clone_size: .
cdr3_nt: TGTGCCTATACTAGCGGGGAGACGTTCTTC
cdr3_aa: CAYTSGETFF

j_call: TRBJ1-2
d_call: TRBD1
v_call: TRBV5-5
clone_size: .
cdr3_nt: TGTGCCAGCAGCTGGGGCTTAGGACAGGGCGACTATGGCTACACCTTC
cdr3_aa: CASSWGLGQGDYGYTF

j_call: TRBJ1-1
d_call: TRBD1
v_call: TRBV28
clone_size: .
cdr3_nt: TGTGCCAGCACCCTGGGACAGGGGTACGGTGAAGCTTTCTTT
cdr3_aa: CASTLGQGYGEAFF

j_call: TRBJ2-5
d_call: TRBD1
v_call: TRBV10-1
clone_size: .
cdr3_nt: TGCGCCAGCAGCCCTGGGACAGTCCAAGAGACCCAGTACTTC
cdr3_aa: CASSPGTVQETQYF

j_call: TRBJ1-1
d_call: .
v_call: TRBV29-1
clone_size: .
cdr3_nt: TGCAGCGTTGAAGCGGCAAGGGGCACTGAAGCTTTCTTT
cdr3_aa: CSVEAARGTEAFF

j_call: TRBJ2-7
d_call: TRBD2
v_call: TRBV10-3
clone_size: .
cdr3_nt: TGTGCCATCACAAAGGGCACCCGGACTAGCGGCTTGGCCTACGAGCAGTACTTC
cdr3_aa: CAITKGTRTSGLAYEQYF

j_call: TRBJ1-1
d_call: .
v_call: TRBV29-1
clone_size: .
cdr3_nt: TGCAGCGTTGAACAGGACACTGAAGCTTTCTTT
cdr3_aa: CSVEQDTEAFF

j_call: TRBJ1-5
d_call: TRBD1
v_call: TRBV28
clone_size: .
cdr3_nt: TGTGCCAGCAGAACAAGGGACAGCAATTATCAGCCCCAGCATTTT
cdr3_aa: CASRTRDSNYQPQHF

j_call: TRBJ1-5
d_call: TRBD1
v_call: TRBV7-2
clone_size: .
cdr3_nt: TGTGCCAGCAGCTTAGCGGACAGGGATCCTCAGCCCCAGCATTTT
cdr3_aa: CASSLADRDPQPQHF

j_call: TRBJ2-3
d_call: .
v_call: TRBV15
clone_size: .
cdr3_nt: TGTGCCACCAGCAGAGATAAGGGGACAGATACGCAGTATTTT
cdr3_aa: CATSRDKGTDTQYF

j_call: TRBJ2-7
d_call: .
v_call: TRBV6-5
clone_size: few
cdr3_nt: TGTGCCAGCAGCCTGACGGGTAACGAGCAGTACTTC
cdr3_aa: CASSLTGNEQYF